The rows below give T cell receptor beta chains drawn from one sample of a study of T cells in Graves' hyperthyroidism and ophthalmopathy. One entry per CDR3 protein, called by TCRdb with MiXCR from the multiplex PCR reads. The sample has under 350,000 distinct CDR3 sequences, about 21% seen once. The sequencing sample was made of blood. The receptor set was obtained from a woman between 50 and 59 years old with Graves' hyperthyroidism. CDR3s include the opening cysteine and the closing phenylalanine or tryptophan. A D gene is named only where the DNA matches it firmly. Clone size appears in some rows only: once, few, many, or a class for an expanded clone.

>.|.|TRBV12-3/TRBV12-4|TRBJ1-1
TGTGCCAGCACGCTAGGGGGGATGTCTGAAGCTTTCTTT
CASTLGGMSEAFF
>TRBD1|few|TRBV12-3/TRBV12-4|TRBJ1-3
TGTGCCAGCGGAGGGGGCCTCTCTGGAAACACCATATATTTT
CASGGGLSGNTIYF
>.|many|TRBV2|TRBJ2-2
TGTGCCAGCAGCGACAAGACCGGGGAGCTGTTTTTT
CASSDKTGELFF
>TRBD2|.|TRBV11-3|TRBJ2-2
TGTGCCAGCAGCTTAATTTCCGCTAGCGGGAGGGCCGCCACCGGGGAGCTGTTTTTT
CASSLISASGRAATGELFF
>.|many|TRBV29-1|TRBJ2-7
TGCAGCGCAATGGGGAGCTCCTACGAGCAGTACTTC
CSAMGSSYEQYF
>.|.|TRBV5-1|TRBJ1-3
TGCGCCAGCAGCTTGGGGGCCGGATTCTCTGGAAACACCATATATTTT
CASSLGAGFSGNTIYF
>.|few|TRBV19|TRBJ2-2
TGTGCCAGTAGTATTCCACAGGGCCGAGTTAACGGGGAGCTGTTTTTT
CASSIPQGRVNGELFF
>.|.|TRBV16|TRBJ1-3
TGTGCCAGCAGCTACTCATTCGGGGGTGGAAACACCATATATTTT
CASSYSFGGGNTIYF
>.|.|TRBV7-9|TRBJ2-1
TGTGCCAGCAGCTTACTGACAGTATCCGACCGGAATGAGCAGTTCTTC
CASSLLTVSDRNEQFF
>.|few|TRBV6-1|TRBJ2-5
TGTGCCAGCAGCCGATCTGACTCCCGCCCGTACTTC
CASSRSDSRPYF
>.|many|TRBV18|TRBJ1-1
TGTGCCAGCTCACCAACGCGACAGGCCAACACTGAAGCTTTCTTT
CASSPTRQANTEAFF
>TRBD1|.|TRBV6-1|TRBJ1-5
TGTGCCAGCAAGGAAAGCGTTGGGACAGAATTTGATCAGCCCCAGCATTTT
CASKESVGTEFDQPQHF
>TRBD1|.|TRBV2|TRBJ2-7
TGTGCCAGCAGGGACAGGGCAACGTACGAGCAGTACTTC
CASRDRATYEQYF
>TRBD1|once|TRBV20-1|TRBJ2-3
TGCAGTGGTTCCGGGACAGGGGTGCGTGGTACGCAGTATTTT
CSGSGTGVRGTQYF
>.|.|TRBV10-3|TRBJ2-7
TGTGCCATCAGTGAGTCGGCTACCTTTTACGAGCAGTACTTC
CAISESATFYEQYF
>TRBD1|many|TRBV20-1|TRBJ1-6
TGCAGTGCTAGGGGACAGACTGAAAATTCACCCCTCCACTTT
CSARGQTENSPLHF
>TRBD1|many|TRBV3-1|TRBJ1-1
TGTGCCAGCAGCCCACAGGGGGGAGGGTTGAACACTGAAGCTTTCTTT
CASSPQGGGLNTEAFF
>.|few|TRBV29-1|TRBJ1-2
TGCAGCGTTGAACTTTATAGGCAGGGGTATGGCTACACCTTC
CSVELYRQGYGYTF
>TRBD1|.|TRBV7-2|TRBJ1-6
TGTGCCAGCAGCCCCTCGACAGGGGTAAATTCACCCCTCCACTTT
CASSPSTGVNSPLHF
>TRBD2|many|TRBV7-3|TRBJ2-4
TGTGCCAGCAGCTCGGGCGGGGGATCCAAAAACATTCAGTACTTC
CASSSGGGSKNIQYF
>.|.|TRBV5-8|TRBJ2-2
TGTGCCAGCAGCAGGGGACACATCGCGAACACCGGGAAGCTGTTTTTT
CASSRGHIANTGKLFF
>TRBD2|many|TRBV5-4|TRBJ2-3
TGTGCCAGCAGTACCGGACTAGCGGGTTTCACAGATACGCAGTATTTT
CASSTGLAGFTDTQYF
>TRBD1|.|TRBV11-2|TRBJ2-1
TGTGCCAGCAGCTTCCCCCGGGACAGGGAAGGGGGTGAGCAGTTCTTC
CASSFPRDREGGEQFF